Given below is one TCR beta chain in context. The specificity of this receptor is unknown. Nothing much larger sits one base from this clone, and base qualities are not available. These data originate in a study of shared clonotypes between healthy human individuals (TCRdb year 2020). For the wider study: The cohort comprised two women and three men aged 18 to 49 years. Leukapheresis yielded between about 0.94 and 8.9 billion PBMCs per donor. Blood TCR repertoires of several healthy adults were deeply sequenced to estimate repertoire size and the extent of clonotype sharing between individuals. For each donor, CD4 naive and CD4 memory were each run on three plates, CD8 naive on two plates, and CD8 memory on one plate. Libraries were prepared and TCR repertoires were sequenced by different laboratories using diverse techniques, in order to increase sequencing depth and limit assay-specific biases. The study at large found these results: Higher generation probabilities were observed for clonotypes shared by all four sorted-subset donors than for non-shared clonotypes. Estimated clonotype richness was generally larger for naive than for memory subsets. Because the study included only a small number of donors, the genetic and exposure-history diversity represented was limited. Sampling was limited to blood, and TCR repertoires in tissue likely differ from TCR repertoires in blood. Pairwise subsampling led to the expectation that sequencing depth would affect the degree of clonotype sharing among donors. Sharing across a few donors was observed for approximately 5% of naive CD4, 3% to 3.5% of naive CD8, 2% to 2.5% of memory CD4, and roughly 0.4% of memory CD8 clonotypes. Rarefaction of sorted-subset datasets indicated incomplete sequencing despite the large sequencing depth.

Donors were healthy HIV-negative adults with no recently reported acute infections or vaccinations. All donors were Caucasian adults living in Nashville, Tennessee, USA. Magnetic negative selection was used to enrich CD4+ T cells, after which naive cells were positively selected on CD45RA and the negative fraction became the memory subset. Blood was obtained by leukapheresis, after which PBMCs were separated by Ficoll-Histopaque density gradient centrifugation and cryopreserved in liquid nitrogen vapor phase. Analytical flow cytometry was used to check the purity and quantity of each magnetically sorted T cell population. Genomic DNA was isolated from each sorted fraction and quantified by UV absorbance on a Nanodrop 2000c. TCR CDR3 regions were amplified from genomic DNA by multiplex PCR using the deep immunoSEQ assay. Extracted genomic DNA from each cell subset was spread evenly across all wells of several immunoSEQ 96-well plates, with each plate serving as a replicate. Each replicate PCR for sorted subsets received roughly 200 ng genomic DNA, equal to tens of thousands of T cell genomes. Purified libraries were quantified with a Qubit 3.0 fluorometer, sized on a Bioanalyzer 2100, and re-quantified with the KAPA Library Quantification kit. Every immunoSEQ 96-well plate was sequenced on a separate single-read 150-cycle Illumina NextSeq 550 flow cell. As for how the authors treated the data: Because only junctional sequences without quality scores were contained in the immunoSEQ output, filtering matching that applied to full-length reads could not be performed. Sequences were annotated with PyIR, a Python wrapper for IgBLAST v1.9, using IMGT germline references to assign V/J genes and CDR3. Any read was removed if the V/J assignment was weak (E-value above 1e-6), the CDR3 was missing, or the read contained stop codons, out-of-frame junctions, or ambiguous translated residues. A V3J clonotype was defined by an identical inferred V gene, J gene, and CDR3 amino acid sequence. Percentage overlap between repertoires was computed as shared unique clonotypes divided by the size of the smaller repertoire. Repertoire richness was assessed with RTK rarefaction, the Chao1 estimator, and Recon v2.1 estimates of unobserved clonotypes. Generation probabilities were computed with OLGA for all TCRbeta clonotypes obtained by the gDNA method from several donors. The clones in this table, taken by TCRdb from immuneACCESS, are in-frame only. Not every clone is retained; where verified, under half of the shortfall comes from an unresolved V gene, and the cause of the rest is unknown. That table supplies the V and J calls and clone size; D and trimming were determined from the DNA. This sample comprises about 680,000 clones, approximately 79% of them detected only once. 1.7% of the sample goes to the ten largest clones.

This clonotype was obtained from a woman aged 30 to 39 in good health. Sample: memory CD4+ T cells sorted from blood. What the cell subset or site label conveys for this sample: CD45RA-negative fraction.

The nucleotides are TGCGCCAGCAGCCAAGATTTAGTAAACCTCTATGGCTACACCTTC. It translates as CASSQDLVNLYGYTF. The rearranged chain carries TRBV4-1 and TRBJ1-2; the D segment cannot be called with confidence. The CDR3 measures 15 amino acids from cysteine to phenylalanine. Only CDR3 DNA is held: 45 bases, read in frame from base 1. Deletion took 0 bases off V and 4 bases off J, with a span of 12 bases between the germline ends. Via the germline V gene, CDR1 is MGHRA and CDR2 YSYEKL.